This T cell receptor (beta chain) is from a study of early T cells in non-severe SARS-CoV-2 infection. Study-wide findings and caveats: VDJdb-based matching was biased toward anti-spike CD8 responses and missed private and CD4 specificities.

Individually, cDNA molecules had unique molecular identifiers attached to them. TCRdb used MiXCR to reprocess the 5' RACE reads, holding one entry per CDR3 protein. This sample carries about 55,000 distinct CDR3 sequences, roughly 13% of them seen once, and the ten largest clones take about 9.3%. This clonotype turned up a few times. Its antigen is not identified. V lost 0 bases, J lost 7 bases, and 13 bases lay in between. The CDR3 contains 14 residues. Per the germline V gene, CDR1 is KGHSH and CDR2 is LQKENI. This clonotype was obtained from an adult who was a healthcare worker with PCR-confirmed SARS-CoV-2 infection or an uninfected control (not recorded which). The specimen was whole blood, collected at baseline. The J gene is TRBJ2-7, the V gene TRBV18; a weak D match, TRBD1 (5 bases). CDR3 DNA: TGTGCCAGCTCACCACCGAGCAGGGTGGATGAGCAGTACTTC. This codes for CASSPPSRVDEQYF.